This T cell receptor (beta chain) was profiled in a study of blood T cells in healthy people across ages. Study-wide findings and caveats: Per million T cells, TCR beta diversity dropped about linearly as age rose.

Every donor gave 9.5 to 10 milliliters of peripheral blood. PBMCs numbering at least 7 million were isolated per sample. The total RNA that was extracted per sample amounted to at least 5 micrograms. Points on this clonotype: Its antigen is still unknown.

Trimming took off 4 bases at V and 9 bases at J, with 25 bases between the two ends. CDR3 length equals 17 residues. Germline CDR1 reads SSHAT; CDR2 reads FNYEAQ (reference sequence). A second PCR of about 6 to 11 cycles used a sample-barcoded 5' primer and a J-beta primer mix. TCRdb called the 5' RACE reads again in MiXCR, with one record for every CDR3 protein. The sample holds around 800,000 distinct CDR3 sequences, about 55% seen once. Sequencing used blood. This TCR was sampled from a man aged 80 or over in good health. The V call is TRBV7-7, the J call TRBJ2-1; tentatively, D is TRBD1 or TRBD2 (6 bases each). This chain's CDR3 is CASSSNIGGGYMSEQFF. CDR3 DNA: TGTGCCAGCAGCTCCAACATAGGAGGGGGTTATATGAGTGAGCAGTTCTTC. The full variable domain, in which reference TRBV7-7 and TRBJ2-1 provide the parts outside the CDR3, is GAGVSQSPRYKVTKRGQDVTLRCDPISSHATLYWYQQALGQGPEFLTYFNYEAQPDKSGLPSDRFSAERPEGSISTLTIQRTEQRDSAMYRCASSSNIGGGYMSEQFFGPGTRLTVL.